The clone carrying this T cell receptor beta chain appeared a few times. The data derive from a study of blood T cell repertoires in COVID-19. Study-level information: PBMCs, B-cell-depleted T cells, or T cells provided the cDNA or gDNA that made up the material.

In the study's own analysis: It was from reference gene primer amplification that nucleated cell counts were estimated. Here immunoSEQ multiplex PCR was the method, and the copy in TCRdb shows in-frame clones only, minus some. V and J calls and clone size are those listed in that table; D and trimming were worked out from the DNA. The sample consists of just over 150,000 clones, roughly 82% of them appearing once. CDR1 is SGHAT, CDR2 FQNNGV, per germline. This CDR3 has 13 amino acids. V was trimmed by 1 base and J by 7 bases, leaving 8 bases between them. J is TRBJ2-4 and V is TRBV11-2; D gene ambiguous. Source material: peripheral blood. The clonotype was recovered from a middle-aged woman with COVID-19, enrolled during active disease. CDR3 coding DNA: TGTGCCAGCAGCTTAGTCCTATCGAACATTCAGTACTTC. It is translated as CASSLVLSNIQYF.